What follows is one T cell receptor beta chain and its context. Profiling relied on immunoSEQ multiplex PCR, and the TCRdb table lists in-frame clones only, not all of them. The repertoire holds roughly 400,000 clones, with 90% as singletons. This entry is derived from a study of control samples from healthy donors and cancer patients. V was shortened by 0 bases and J by 2 bases, with 9 bases between the two germline ends. This CDR3 region has 15 residues. Germline V gene sequence: CDR1 SGHDN, CDR2 FVKESK. The receptor was derived from a man aged 40-49 years with head and neck cancer. Sequencing input: PBMCs. The J gene is TRBJ2-3, the V gene TRBV14; D may be TRBD2 (5 bases). The DNA of the CDR3 is TGTGCCAGCAGCCAAGAAACCGGGATCACAGATACGCAGTATTTT. As protein: CASSQETGITDTQYF.